Shown below are 29 T cell receptor beta chains from a single sample sequenced in a study of blood T cell repertoires in COVID-19. This table comes from immunoSEQ multiplex PCR, and its TCRdb copy is limited to in-frame clones, with some not included. The sample lists 150,000 to 200,000 clones, approximately 91% occurring once. Sequenced: peripheral blood. Receptor source: a man between 40 and 49 years old with acute or convalescent COVID-19.

CDR3 sequence: CASSQLGGTGELFF. The CDR3, as DNA: TGTGCCAGCAGTCAATTGGGGGGGACCGGGGAGCTGTTTTTT. The gene calls are TRBV25-1 and TRBJ2-2, with 7 bases lining up with TRBD2. Per the germline V gene, CDR1 is MGHDK and CDR2 is SYGVNS. The CDR3 has 14 residues. The trim removed 5 bases at V and 5 bases at J, leaving 5 bases unmatched.

A single count supports this clone. This chain uses TRBV6-5 with TRBJ1-5, with D hard to call. CDR3 length: 13 amino acids. The V end was cut by 9 bases, the J end by 1 base, with 10 bases between. The germline gives CDR1 MNHEY, CDR2 SVGAGI. The CDR3 protein is CARSRLSNQPQHF. DNA of the CDR3: TGTGCCAGAAGCCGGTTAAGCAATCAGCCCCAGCATTTT.

The chain uses TRBV28 and TRBJ2-1; 8 bases are a match to TRBD2. V lost 8 bases and J lost 8; bases outside the gene matches: 11. CDR1 is MDHEN, CDR2 SYDVKM, per germline. The CDR3 runs 14 residues. The CDR3 protein is CASPPVGGADEQFF. CDR3 nucleotide sequence: TGTGCCAGCCCTCCCGTCGGGGGGGCGGATGAGCAGTTCTTC.

This chain links TRBV19 with TRBJ2-1; 13 bases align to TRBD2. Germline CDR1 and CDR2: LNHDA and SQIVND (reference sequence). Trimming cost V 0 bases and J 4 bases; bases outside gene matches: 3. The CDR3 runs 17 residues. CDR3 region: CASSIDRGLAGYNEQFF. CDR3 nucleotide sequence: TGTGCCAGTAGTATAGATAGGGGACTAGCGGGGTACAATGAGCAGTTCTTC.

This clone has a handful of counts. The chain recombines TRBV7-9 with TRBJ2-1, with a possible D match to TRBD2 (6 bases). The CDR3 loop spans 15 amino acids. The germline CDR1 and CDR2 sequences are SEHNR and FQNEAQ (reference sequence). The V end was cut by 1 base, the J end by 3 bases, with 10 bases between. The CDR3 DNA follows: TGTGCCAGCAGCTTAGGGGCGGGGAGCTACAATGAGCAGTTCTTC. As protein: CASSLGAGSYNEQFF.

The chain links TRBV7-2 to TRBJ2-5; maybe TRBD2 (7 bases). The CDR3 length is 15 residues. Germline-derived CDR1 and CDR2 are SGHTA and FQGNSA. V was pared by 11 bases and J by 5 bases, with 24 bases between. DNA for the CDR3: TGTGCCGGCTCCCTGGGAGGGGGGGCGCGGGAGACCCAGTACTTC. It specifies CAGSLGGGARETQYF.

This rearrangement joins TRBV7-9 to TRBJ1-4; no definite D call. Germline V gene sequence: CDR1 SEHNR, CDR2 FQNEAQ (reference sequence). Trimming removed 2 bases at V and 7 bases at J, with 11 bases between. The CDR3 is 14 residues long. The CDR3 loop is CASSLNLGAEKLFF. The CDR3 DNA reads as TGTGCCAGCAGCTTAAACCTAGGAGCTGAAAAACTGTTTTTT.

The chain has TRBV19 and TRBJ2-3; tentative D call: TRBD2 (7 bases). From germline, CDR1 is LNHDA and CDR2 SQIVND (reference sequence). The V end lost 3 bases, the J end lost 8 bases, and 12 bases lay between the germline ends. There are 13 residues in the CDR3. The CDR3 nucleotides read TGTGCCAGTAGTATGGGAAGGGGGGGTACGCAGTATTTT. Its protein is CASSMGRGGTQYF. The full variable domain, completed using reference TRBV19 and TRBJ2-3, is DGGITQSPKYLFRKEGQNVTLSCEQNLNHDAMYWYRQDPGQGLRLIYYSQIVNDFQKGDIAEGYSVSREKKESFPLTVTSAQKNPTAFYLCASSMGRGGTQYFGPGTRLTVL.

The rearrangement uses TRBV5-1 and TRBJ1-4, with unresolved D. Deletions cut 4 bases from V and 8 bases from J, with 15 bases between. The germline V gene has CDR1 SGHRS and CDR2 YFSETQ. This CDR3 comprises 14 residues. The CDR3 region is CASSATGRAEKLFF. Here the CDR3 DNA reads TGCGCCAGCAGCGCCACGGGGAGAGCCGAAAAACTGTTTTTT.

V usage is TRBV28 and J usage is TRBJ1-1, with a possible D match to TRBD1 (6 bases). CDR1 MDHEN and CDR2 SYDVKM come from the germline V gene. The CDR3 is 14 residues long. V was pared by 4 bases and J by 12 bases, with 21 bases between. In nucleotides, the CDR3 is TGTGCCAGCAGTTCGCTCACCGTACAGGGTTTGCCTTTCTTT. It yields the protein CASSSLTVQGLPFF.

The J gene is TRBJ2-6, the V gene TRBV11-2; maybe TRBD1 (5 bases). V was trimmed by 2 bases and J by 2 bases, leaving 7 bases between them. The CDR3 sequence is 15 residues long. From germline, CDR1 is SGHAT and CDR2 FQNNGV. CDR3 amino acids: CASSLFRAGANVLTF. The CDR3 DNA reads TGTGCCAGCAGCTTATTCAGGGCTGGGGCCAACGTCCTGACTTTC.

The chain links TRBV28 to TRBJ1-1, with D maybe TRBD1 (6 bases). Looked up from germline, CDR1 is MDHEN and CDR2 is SYDVKM. Trimming pared 2 bases from V and 5 bases from J, leaving 15 bases between. The CDR3 sequence is 15 residues long. The CDR3 protein is CASSLMGAQGTEAFF. The CDR3 DNA sequence: TGTGCCAGCAGTTTAATGGGGGCCCAAGGGACTGAAGCTTTCTTT.

This chain joins TRBV30 and TRBJ2-7, with TRBD2 matching 15 bases. CDR1 and CDR2 from the germline V gene are GTSNPN and SVGIG (reference sequence). This CDR3 comprises 16 residues. V shed 2 bases and J 1 base; nucleotides not matched to a gene: 3. Written as DNA, the CDR3 is TGTGCCTGGAGTCTAGGACTAGCGGGGGGGTCCTACGAGCAGTACTTC. Its protein product is CAWSLGLAGGSYEQYF. Combining the CDR3 with reference TRBV30 and TRBJ2-7 gives the whole variable domain SQTIHQWPATLVQPVGSPLSLECTVEGTSNPNLYWYRQAAGRGLQLLFYSVGIGQISSEVPQNLSASRPQDRQFILSSKKLLLSDSGFYLCAWSLGLAGGSYEQYFGPGTRLTVT.

The rearrangement links TRBV6-1 to TRBJ2-3; D is undetermined. This CDR3 contains 12 residues. Germline loops: CDR1 MNHNS, CDR2 SASEGT. The V and J ends lost 4 bases and 10 bases respectively, with 12 bases between them. The CDR3, as DNA: TGTGCCAGCAGTGTAGCCGCTCTAGCGCAGTATTTT. Its protein is CASSVAALAQYF.

The chain carries TRBV9 and TRBJ2-3; weak D call: TRBD1 (6 bases). The length of the CDR3 is 15 residues. V was cut by 2 bases and J by 6 bases, with 16 bases left in between. Germline lookup yields CDR1 SGDLS and CDR2 YYNGEE. The CDR3 region has the DNA TGTGCCAGCAGCGTGTCAGGGGCCGTCGTCGATACGCAGTATTTT. Translating gives CASSVSGAVVDTQYF.

The genes are TRBV5-1 and TRBJ1-3; 9 positions match TRBD1. There are 16 residues in the CDR3. Trimming removed 2 bases from V and 4 bases from J; junction bases left unmatched: 7. Germline CDR1 and CDR2: SGHRS and YFSETQ. In DNA form, the CDR3 reads TGCGCCAGCAGCTTCGGGGACAGGGCGACGGGAAACACCATATATTTT. Its translation is CASSFGDRATGNTIYF.

The genes are TRBV28 and TRBJ1-5, with D unresolved. The V end was cut by 6 bases, the J end by 4 bases, with 13 bases between. The CDR3 loop spans 14 amino acids. CDR1 is MDHEN and CDR2 is SYDVKM in the germline V gene. CDR3 bases: TGTGCCAGCAGCCACGATATCCGGAATCAGCCCCAGCATTTT. Protein sequence: CASSHDIRNQPQHF.

The rearrangement joins TRBV6-9 to TRBJ2-4; TRBD2 might be the D (5 bases). Per the germline V gene, CDR1 is MNHGY and CDR2 is SVAAGI. The CDR3 totals 17 residues. Trimming removed 0 bases at V and 0 bases at J, with 12 bases between. CDR3 residues: CASSYSTRSIAKNIQYF. The CDR3 nucleotides are TGTGCCAGCAGTTATTCAACTAGGTCCATAGCCAAAAACATTCAGTACTTC.

This chain uses TRBV5-6 with TRBJ2-7, with no clear D. The germline V gene has CDR1 SGHDT and CDR2 YYEEEE. Trimming took off 0 bases at V and 0 bases at J, with 10 bases between the two ends. The CDR3 runs to 15 residues. The CDR3 nucleotides are TGTGCCAGCAGCTTGGCGGCAGGTAGCTCCTACGAGCAGTACTTC. Amino acids: CASSLAAGSSYEQYF.

The chain has TRBV11-2 and TRBJ2-5; 7 bases agree with TRBD1. Trimming cost V 3 bases and J 1 base; bases outside gene matches: 5. CDR3 size: 15 residues. CDR1 and CDR2 (germline): SGHAT, FQNNGV. The CDR3 DNA sequence: TGTGCCAGCAGCTTGGACAGGACCTTCCAAGAGACCCAGTACTTC. This codes for CASSLDRTFQETQYF. Full variable domain (missing parts from reference TRBV11-2 and TRBJ2-5): EAGVAQSPRYKIIEKRQSVAFWCNPISGHATLYWYQQILGQGPKLLIQFQNNGVVDDSQLPKDRFSAERLKGVDSTLKIQPAKLEDSAVYLCASSLDRTFQETQYFGPGTRLLVL.

The genes are TRBV27 and TRBJ2-6; weak D call: TRBD2 (6 bases). CDR1 is MNHEY and CDR2 is SMNVEV in the germline V gene (reference sequence). Deletions cut 4 bases from V and 4 bases from J, with 14 bases between. The CDR3 is 16 amino acids. CDR3 DNA: TGTGCCAGCAGTTCCCCTGGGGGGAGCGGGGCCAACGTCCTGACTTTC. This sequence encodes CASSSPGGSGANVLTF.

J is TRBJ2-1 and V is TRBV2; 9 bases map to TRBD1. Per the germline V gene, CDR1 is SNHLY and CDR2 is FYNNEI. The CDR3 sequence is 16 residues long. The V gene end was trimmed by 4 bases and the J gene end by 0 bases; junction bases not matched to a gene: 4. This CDR3 is CASSARDRVSYNEQFF. As DNA, the CDR3 is TGTGCCAGCAGTGCCCGGGACAGGGTCTCCTACAATGAGCAGTTCTTC.

This rearrangement joins TRBV15 to TRBJ1-5, with 12 bases that match TRBD1. Trimming cost V 0 bases and J 6 bases; bases outside gene matches: 3. Germline CDR1 LNHNV, CDR2 YYDKDF (reference sequence). CDR3 length equals 16 residues. CDR3 loop: CATSRDGTGGGQPQHF. CDR3 nucleotides: TGTGCCACCAGCAGAGATGGGACAGGGGGCGGTCAGCCCCAGCATTTT.

This chain uses TRBV19 with TRBJ2-3, with 8 bases identical to TRBD1. V shed 7 bases and J 4 bases; nucleotides not matched to a gene: 10. The CDR3 length is 15 residues. Looked up from germline, CDR1 is LNHDA and CDR2 is SQIVND (reference sequence). The CDR3: CASTPGQGEADTQYF. The CDR3 DNA reads as TGTGCCAGTACCCCAGGACAGGGTGAGGCAGATACGCAGTATTTT.

The gene calls are TRBV5-1 and TRBJ2-3; 10 bases align to TRBD2. CDR1 is SGHRS and CDR2 is YFSETQ in the germline V gene. This CDR3 is built from 15 residues. The V segment lost 1 base and the J segment 5 bases; nucleotides outside the gene matches: 4. The CDR3 DNA reads as TGCGCCAGCAGCTTGTCTAGCGGGGGAAAAGATACGCAGTATTTT. Translated: CASSLSSGGKDTQYF.

The gene calls are TRBV3-1 (or the pseudogene TRBV3-2) and TRBJ1-5; D remains unclear. There are 13 residues in the CDR3. Germline V gene lookup returns CDR1 LGHDT and CDR2 YNNKEL (reference sequence). With 4 bases removed from V and 4 bases from J, the gap between germline ends came to 8 bases. The CDR3 DNA is TGTGCCAGCAGCCCGGGATGGAATCAGCCCCAGCATTTT. This codes for CASSPGWNQPQHF.

The J gene is TRBJ1-5, the V gene TRBV3-1 (or the pseudogene TRBV3-2), with 7 positions matching TRBD1. The CDR3 has 15 amino acids. Germline assignment: CDR1 LGHDT and CDR2 YNNKEL (reference sequence). J gave up 7 bases and V 6 bases, and 12 bases lay outside the gene matches. CDR3 DNA: TGTGCCAGCAGTGCGACCAGGGGGTGGACCCAGCCCCAGCATTTT. Translating it yields CASSATRGWTQPQHF.

The chain couples TRBV3-1 (or the pseudogene TRBV3-2) to TRBJ2-6; D is undetermined. The CDR3 contains 14 residues. The germline V gene has CDR1 LGHDT and CDR2 YNNKEL (reference sequence). V dropped 5 bases and J dropped 3 bases, with 8 bases sitting between them. The CDR3 DNA is TGTGCCAGCAGCTCCAGTGATGGGGCCAACGTCCTGACTTTC. Translating it yields CASSSSDGANVLTF.

The genes are TRBV5-6 and TRBJ1-1, with TRBD1 matching over 12 bases. This CDR3 has 18 amino acids. V lost 3 bases and J lost 0; bases outside the gene matches: 9. CDR1 SGHDT and CDR2 YYEEEE come from the germline V gene. CDR3 bases: TGTGCCAGCAGCTCCTCCCGGGACAGGGGGCTCATGAACACTGAAGCTTTCTTT. Amino acids: CASSSSRDRGLMNTEAFF.